This is a list of T cell receptor beta chains from one sample in a study of cytomegalovirus exposure and HLA in healthy donors. Assay used: immunoSEQ multiplex PCR; TCRdb lists only in-frame clones, some missing. The sample consists of about 130,000 clones, around 80% of them appearing once. Sequencing was done on a sample of PBMCs. These receptors were taken from a woman aged 40 to 50 in good health and CMV-seronegative. Each CDR3 is given with its conserved first and last residue. A D gene is named only where the DNA matches it firmly. Rows may omit the clone size; those that give it use once, few, many or a size class.

CDR3 DNA,CDR3 protein,CDR3 length,D gene,clone size,V gene,J gene
TGTGCCAGCAGCTCTCCGACAGGTTCCTATGGCTACACCTTC,CASSSPTGSYGYTF,14,-,few,TRBV7-9,TRBJ1-2
TGCGCCAGCCAGATGACTAGCGGGATCTCCTACAATGAGCAGTTCTTC,CASQMTSGISYNEQFF,16,TRBD2,-,TRBV5-1,TRBJ2-1
TGTGCCGGCAGGACTAGCGGGGGGGCCGGGGATACGCAGTATTTT,CAGRTSGGAGDTQYF,15,TRBD2,few,TRBV2,TRBJ2-3
TGTGCCAGCAGCTCCCGGACTTGGGGGGTCTACGAGCAGTACTTC,CASSSRTWGVYEQYF,15,-,-,TRBV5-4,TRBJ2-7
TGTGCCAGCAGCTCCATAAATCCCAGGGACAGTATTTATGGCTACACCTTC,CASSSINPRDSIYGYTF,17,TRBD1,few,TRBV11-2,TRBJ1-2
TGTGCCTGGACAGGGGGAAACACCATATATTTT,CAWTGGNTIYF,11,-,-,TRBV30,TRBJ1-3
TGCGCCAGCAGCCTGGGACTCACCACGGGCAATGAGCAGTTCTTC,CASSLGLTTGNEQFF,15,-,-,TRBV4-1,TRBJ2-1
TGTGCCAGCAGCCCCAGGGGGGCAGGATCAGATACGCAGTATTTT,CASSPRGAGSDTQYF,15,-,-,TRBV5-6,TRBJ2-3
TGTGCCATCAGTGACCACGCGTCCTACGAGCAGTACTTC,CAISDHASYEQYF,13,-,-,TRBV10-3,TRBJ2-7
TGCAGCGTTGAATGGACAGGGATCCCCTACGAGCAGTACTTC,CSVEWTGIPYEQYF,14,TRBD1,-,TRBV29-1,TRBJ2-7
TGTGCCAGCAGGGGCCCAGGTGGGTTTCTTAGCTCTGGGGCCAACGTCCTGACTTTC,CASRGPGGFLSSGANVLTF,19,-,-,TRBV9,TRBJ2-6
TGCGCCAGCAGCTGGACTAGCGGGGGGGCGGGACGAACGCAGTATTTT,CASSWTSGGAGRTQYF,16,TRBD2,-,TRBV5-1,TRBJ2-3
TGTGCCTGGAGTGAGGGACAGACGAACACTGAAGCTTTCTTT,CAWSEGQTNTEAFF,14,TRBD1,-,TRBV30,TRBJ1-1
TGCGCCAGCAGCCAAGAAGGGACTAGCGGATACCAGAGGGGCTTCAATGAGCAGTTCTTC,CASSQEGTSGYQRGFNEQFF,20,TRBD2,-,TRBV4-1,TRBJ2-1
TGTGCCAGCAGCGCGTCGAGCGGGGGGGCCTACGAGCAGTACTTC,CASSASSGGAYEQYF,15,TRBD2,-,TRBV5-4,TRBJ2-7
TGTGCCAGCAGCTCACGAGCTTCAATACTAGCGGGACTGAGGGGAAATGAGCAGTTCTTC,CASSSRASILAGLRGNEQFF,20,TRBD2,-,TRBV7-6,TRBJ2-1
TGTGCCAGCAGCACCACAGGGGGCAATGAGCAGTTCTTC,CASSTTGGNEQFF,13,TRBD1,-,TRBV5-5,TRBJ2-1
TGTGCCAGTAGTTCCGGGGGGGCAGGGAACAATGAGCAGTTCTTC,CASSSGGAGNNEQFF,15,TRBD2,-,TRBV19,TRBJ2-1
TGTGCCAGCAGTCTCCGGGACAGCTCCTACGAGCAGTACTTC,CASSLRDSSYEQYF,14,TRBD1,-,TRBV28,TRBJ2-7
TGTGCCAGCAGTTTTGGTCCAGGGCAGGGGCAAGAGACCCAGTACTTC,CASSFGPGQGQETQYF,16,-,once,TRBV27,TRBJ2-5
TGTGCCAGCAGCGGGGGACGCGGCAGGGGTGTGGACACTGAAGCTTTCTTT,CASSGGRGRGVDTEAFF,17,-,-,TRBV13,TRBJ1-1
TGTGCCAGCAGCTCCCCGGAGGGACTCAAGGGAGATACGCAGTATTTT,CASSSPEGLKGDTQYF,16,-,once,TRBV7-9,TRBJ2-3
TGCGCCAGCAGCCGAGAAGCGGGGCCCTACAATGAGCAGTTCTTC,CASSREAGPYNEQFF,15,TRBD2,-,TRBV4-1,TRBJ2-1
TGTGCCAGTAGTACCGGGAAGACCCAGTACTTC,CASSTGKTQYF,11,-,-,TRBV19,TRBJ2-5
TGTGCCAGCAGCCCACCCGGACAGGGAGGGAACACTGAAGCTTTCTTT,CASSPPGQGGNTEAFF,16,TRBD1,-,TRBV7-9,TRBJ1-1
TGTGCCAGCAGTGTACATTTCTCCTACGAGCAGTACTTC,CASSVHFSYEQYF,13,-,once,TRBV2,TRBJ2-7
TGTGCCAGCAGTGAAGCGGGCAGGGGGTTAAGTGGCTACACCTTC,CASSEAGRGLSGYTF,15,TRBD1,-,TRBV2,TRBJ1-2
TGTGCCAGCAGTGAACAGGGGGCGAGGGATTCACCCCTCCACTTT,CASSEQGARDSPLHF,15,TRBD1,-,TRBV6-1,TRBJ1-6
TGTGCCAGTAGTATCGTAGGCTCTGGGGCCAACGGCCTGACTTTC,CASSIVGSGANGLTF,15,-,-,TRBV19,TRBJ2-6
TGTGCCACCAGCAGAGCCGCGGGGGGGCGGTCCGGGGAGCTGTTTTTT,CATSRAAGGRSGELFF,16,TRBD2,-,TRBV15,TRBJ2-2
TGTGCCAGCTCACCTCCCGCAGGGCCCTACGAGCAGTACTTC,CASSPPAGPYEQYF,14,-,-,TRBV18,TRBJ2-7
TGTGCCAGCAGCTACAGCGGGAGCGGGACAGATACGCAGTATTTT,CASSYSGSGTDTQYF,15,TRBD2,-,TRBV7-9,TRBJ2-3
TGCGCCAGCAGCATGGGACTAGCGGGAGGGCCTTACGAGCAGTACTTC,CASSMGLAGGPYEQYF,16,TRBD2,-,TRBV5-1,TRBJ2-7
TGTGCCAGCTCACCCTTTGGGGGGACTAATGAAAAACTGTTTTTT,CASSPFGGTNEKLFF,15,-,few,TRBV18,TRBJ1-4
TGTGCCAGCAGCTCGGGACAGGGCTCAAACGAGCAGTACTTC,CASSSGQGSNEQYF,14,TRBD1,-,TRBV28,TRBJ2-7
TGTGCCAGTAGCCAGACAGGGGGCCCTCGGAATGGGCAGTTCTTC,CASSQTGGPRNGQFF,15,TRBD1,-,TRBV19,TRBJ2-1
TGTGCCAGCCACGTGGTTCTCGGGCTGACAGGGAGCATGAACACTGAAGCTTTCTTT,CASHVVLGLTGSMNTEAFF,19,TRBD1,-,TRBV28,TRBJ1-1
TGTGCCAGCAGTCGGGGGGCCGATTACAATGAGCAGTTCTTC,CASSRGADYNEQFF,14,-,-,TRBV6-5,TRBJ2-1
TGTGCCAGCATCCCGTCAGCAGCGGGAAACACCATATATTTT,CASIPSAAGNTIYF,14,-,-,TRBV28,TRBJ1-3
TGTGCTCTCTCGACCTCGGGACAGGCCTATGGCTACACCTTC,CALSTSGQAYGYTF,14,TRBD1,-,TRBV10-3,TRBJ1-2
TGTGCCAGCAGCTTACGACTAGCGGGTTACAATGAGCAGTTCTTC,CASSLRLAGYNEQFF,15,TRBD2,-,TRBV7-9,TRBJ2-1
TGTGCCAGTAGTATCAACAGGGGGGAGACCCAGTACTTC,CASSINRGETQYF,13,TRBD1,-,TRBV19,TRBJ2-5
TGTGCCAGCAGTCCGCGACTAGCTGAGGAGCAGTACTTC,CASSPRLAEEQYF,13,TRBD2,-,TRBV6-6,TRBJ2-7